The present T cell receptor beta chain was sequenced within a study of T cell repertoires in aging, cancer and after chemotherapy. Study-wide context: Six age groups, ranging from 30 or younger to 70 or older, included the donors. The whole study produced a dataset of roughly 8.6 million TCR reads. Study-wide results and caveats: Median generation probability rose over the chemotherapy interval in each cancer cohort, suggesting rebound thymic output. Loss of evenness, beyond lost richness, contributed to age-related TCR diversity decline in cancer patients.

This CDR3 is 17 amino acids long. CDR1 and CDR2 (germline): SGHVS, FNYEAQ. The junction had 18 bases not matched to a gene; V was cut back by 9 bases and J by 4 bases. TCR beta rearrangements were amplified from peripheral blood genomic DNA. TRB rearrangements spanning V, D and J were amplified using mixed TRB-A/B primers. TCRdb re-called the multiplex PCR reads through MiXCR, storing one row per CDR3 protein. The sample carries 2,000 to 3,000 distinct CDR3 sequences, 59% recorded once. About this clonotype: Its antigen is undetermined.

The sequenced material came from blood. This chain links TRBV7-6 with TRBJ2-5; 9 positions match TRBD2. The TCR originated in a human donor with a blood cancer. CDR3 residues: CASSISGRLSGAETQYF. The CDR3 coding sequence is TGTGCCAGTAGTATAAGCGGGAGGTTATCGGGGGCAGAGACCCAGTACTTC.